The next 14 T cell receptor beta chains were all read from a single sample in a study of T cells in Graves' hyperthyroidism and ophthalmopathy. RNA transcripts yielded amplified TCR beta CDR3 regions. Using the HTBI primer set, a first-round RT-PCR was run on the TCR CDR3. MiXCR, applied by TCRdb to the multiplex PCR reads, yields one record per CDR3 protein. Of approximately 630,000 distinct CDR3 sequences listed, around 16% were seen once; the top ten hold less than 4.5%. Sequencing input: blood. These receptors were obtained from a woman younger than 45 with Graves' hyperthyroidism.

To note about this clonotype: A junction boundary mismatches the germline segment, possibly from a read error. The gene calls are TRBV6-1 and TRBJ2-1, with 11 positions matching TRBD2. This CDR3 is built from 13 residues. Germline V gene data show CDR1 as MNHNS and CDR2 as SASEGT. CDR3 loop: CASSQTSGIERFF. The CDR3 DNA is TGTGCCAGCAGTCAGACTAGCGGGATTGAGCGGTTCTTC.

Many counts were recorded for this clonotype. CDR3 residues: CASSYTGAGSFF. In DNA form, the CDR3 reads TGTGCCAGCAGTTACACAGGGGCTGGATCTTTCTTT. J is TRBJ1-1 and V is TRBV6-2 or TRBV6-3; TRBD1 aligns across 7 bases. Germline-derived CDR1 and CDR2 are MNHEY and SVGEGT. V dropped 2 bases and J dropped 12; count of bases not matched to a gene: 6. The CDR3 has 12 residues.

The CDR3 DNA sequence: TGTGCCACCAGCAGACTTACAGGGAATCGTAACAATGAGCAGTTCTTC. Its translation is CATSRLTGNRNNEQFF. The chain employs TRBV15 and TRBJ2-1; a possible D gene is TRBD1 (6 bases). The CDR3 totals 16 residues. V gave up 2 bases and J gave up 5 bases, with 16 bases separating them. Germline lookup yields CDR1 LNHNV and CDR2 YYDKDF (reference sequence).

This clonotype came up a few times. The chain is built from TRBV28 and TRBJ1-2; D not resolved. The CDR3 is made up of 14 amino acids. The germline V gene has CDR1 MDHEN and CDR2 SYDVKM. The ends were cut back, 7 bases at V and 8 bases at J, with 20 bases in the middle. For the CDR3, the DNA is TGTGCCAGCACCGTTGACGCGGAAACAAAAGGCTACACCTTC. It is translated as CASTVDAETKGYTF.

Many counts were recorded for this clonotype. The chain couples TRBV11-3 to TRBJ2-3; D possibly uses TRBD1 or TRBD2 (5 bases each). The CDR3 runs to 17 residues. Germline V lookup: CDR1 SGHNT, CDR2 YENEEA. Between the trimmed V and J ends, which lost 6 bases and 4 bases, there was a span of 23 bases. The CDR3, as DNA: TGTGCCAGCAGACACCGGGGCCCCATCCCCACGGCAGATACGCAGTATTTT. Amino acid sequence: CASRHRGPIPTADTQYF. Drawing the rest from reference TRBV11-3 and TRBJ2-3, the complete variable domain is EAGVVQSPRYKIIEKKQPVAFWCNPISGHNTLYWYLQNLGQGPELLIRYENEEAVDDSQLPKDRFSAERLKGVDSTLKIQPAELGDSAVYLCASRHRGPIPTADTQYFGPGTRLTVL.

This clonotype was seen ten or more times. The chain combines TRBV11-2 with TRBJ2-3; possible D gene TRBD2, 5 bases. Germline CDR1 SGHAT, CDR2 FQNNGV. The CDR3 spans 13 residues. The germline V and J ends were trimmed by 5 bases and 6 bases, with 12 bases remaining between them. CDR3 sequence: CASSPPGVDTQYF. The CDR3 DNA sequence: TGTGCCAGCAGCCCCCCCGGGGTTGATACGCAGTATTTT.

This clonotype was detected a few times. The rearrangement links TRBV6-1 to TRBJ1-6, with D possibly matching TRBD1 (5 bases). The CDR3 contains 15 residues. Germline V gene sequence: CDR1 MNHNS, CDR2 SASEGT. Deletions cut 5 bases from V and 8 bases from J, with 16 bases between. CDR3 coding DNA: TGTGCCAGCAGTTGGGGAGCGGGGACGGATTCACCCCTCCACTTT. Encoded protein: CASSWGAGTDSPLHF.

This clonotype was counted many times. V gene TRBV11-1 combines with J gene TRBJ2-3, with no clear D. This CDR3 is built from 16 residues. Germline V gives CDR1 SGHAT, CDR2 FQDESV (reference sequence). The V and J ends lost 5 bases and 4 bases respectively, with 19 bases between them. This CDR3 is CASSATGPRAADTQYF. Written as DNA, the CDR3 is TGTGCCAGCAGCGCCACGGGCCCCCGGGCGGCAGATACGCAGTATTTT.

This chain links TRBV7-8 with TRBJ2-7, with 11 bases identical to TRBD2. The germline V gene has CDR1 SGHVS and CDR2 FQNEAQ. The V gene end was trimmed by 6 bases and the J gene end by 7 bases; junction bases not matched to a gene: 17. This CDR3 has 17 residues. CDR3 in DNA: TGTGCCAGCAGTTTTCAACCCGGGACTAGCGGTCTCAATGAGCAGTACTTC. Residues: CASSFQPGTSGLNEQYF.

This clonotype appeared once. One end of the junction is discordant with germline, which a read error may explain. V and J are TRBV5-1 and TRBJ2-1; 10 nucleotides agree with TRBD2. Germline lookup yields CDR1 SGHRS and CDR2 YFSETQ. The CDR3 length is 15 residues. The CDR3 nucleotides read TGCGCCAGCAGCTTGACTAGCGGGGCCTACTATGAGCAGTTCTTC. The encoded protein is CASSLTSGAYYEQFF.

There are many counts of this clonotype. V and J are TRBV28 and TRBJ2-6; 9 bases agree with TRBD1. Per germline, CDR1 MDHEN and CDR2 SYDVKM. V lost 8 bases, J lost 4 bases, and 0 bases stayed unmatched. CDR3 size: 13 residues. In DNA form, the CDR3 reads TGTGCCAGCGGGACAGGGGGGGCCAACGTCCTGACTTTC. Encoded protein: CASGTGGANVLTF.

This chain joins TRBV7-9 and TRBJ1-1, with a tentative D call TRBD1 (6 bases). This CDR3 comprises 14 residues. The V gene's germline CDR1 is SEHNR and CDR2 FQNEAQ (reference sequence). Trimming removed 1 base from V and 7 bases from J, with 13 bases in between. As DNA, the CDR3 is TGTGCCAGCAGCTTAGAAGGGGGGACCCGTGAAGCTTTCTTT. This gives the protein CASSLEGGTREAFF.

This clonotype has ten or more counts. The CDR3 loop reads CASSARTAEQYF. CDR3 nucleotides: TGTGCCAGCAGTGCGCGGACAGCCGAGCAGTACTTC. The chain recombines TRBV12-3 or TRBV12-4 with TRBJ2-7, with a possible D match to TRBD1 (6 bases). V was trimmed by 5 bases and J by 6 bases, leaving 11 bases between them. CDR3 length: 12 amino acids.

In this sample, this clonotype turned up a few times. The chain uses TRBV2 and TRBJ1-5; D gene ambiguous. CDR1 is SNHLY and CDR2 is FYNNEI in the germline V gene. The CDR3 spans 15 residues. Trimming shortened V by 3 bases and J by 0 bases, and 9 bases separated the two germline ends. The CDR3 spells CASSEPVYSNQPQHF. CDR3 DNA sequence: TGTGCCAGCAGTGAGCCCGTATATAGCAATCAGCCCCAGCATTTT.